This T cell receptor beta chain is drawn from a study of OX40 agonist ivuxolimab in advanced cancers. Sequencing was performed with immunoSEQ multiplex PCR; in TCRdb, only in-frame clones are kept and a portion is missing. Here the sample spans tens of thousands of clones, roughly 88% being singletons. General study findings and limits: Expanded clones belonging to CD8+ T cells outnumbered, on average, those of CD4+. Some of the lowest clonal expansion was seen in partial responders at 0.1-3.0 mg/kg.

Comments on this clone: Its antigen is unknown.

The CDR3 spans 12 residues. The germline V and J ends were trimmed by 8 bases and 7 bases, with 14 bases remaining between them. Germline V gene lookup returns CDR1 LNHDA and CDR2 SQIVND (reference sequence). The origin of this receptor is an adult with an advanced solid tumor such as melanoma, head and neck, liver or kidney cancer. The J gene is TRBJ1-2, the V gene TRBV19, with D hard to call. The sample consisted of CD4+ or CD8+ T cells sorted from blood, taken in a trial of the OX40 agonist ivuxolimab. CDR3 sequence reads: CASVHGVGGYTF. Here the CDR3 DNA reads TGTGCCAGTGTCCACGGGGTAGGTGGCTACACCTTC.